This TCR beta chain was retrieved from a study of shared clonotypes between healthy human individuals (TCRdb year 2020). General notes on the study: The cohort included three men and two women between 18 and 49 years of age. For each donor, CD4 naive and CD4 memory were each run on three plates, CD8 naive on two plates, and CD8 memory on one plate. The study deeply sequenced blood TCR repertoires of five healthy adults to estimate repertoire size and the extent of clonotype sharing between individuals. Different laboratories and diverse techniques were used to prepare libraries and sequence TCR repertoires, to increase sequencing depth and limit assay-specific biases. Leukapheresis yielded between about 0.94 and 9 billion PBMCs per donor. General study outcomes and caveats: The small number of donors limited the genetic and exposure-history diversity represented. Estimated clonotype richness was generally larger for naive than for memory subsets. When several donors were compared, the shared fraction of clonotypes was 5% to 6.5% for naive CD4, more than 3% for naive CD8, 2.3% for memory CD4, and around 0.37% for memory CD8. Clonotypes shared by all four sorted-subset donors showed higher generation probabilities than non-shared clonotypes. Even with the large sequencing depth, rarefaction of the sorted-subset datasets indicated that sequencing was incomplete. Sampling was restricted to blood, and TCR repertoires in tissues likely differ from the TCR repertoires found in blood. Based on pairwise subsampling, the degree of clonotype sharing among donors was expected to be affected by sequencing depth.

V was cut back by 0 bases and J by 9 bases, leaving a gap of 11 bases between them. The CDR3 has 13 amino acids, counting the end cysteine and phenylalanine. The CDR3 DNA has 39 bases and is translated from base 1. The germline V gene provides CDR1 MNHEY and CDR2 SVGAGI. Using the deep immunoSEQ assay, TCR CDR3 regions were amplified from genomic DNA by multiplex PCR. Genomic DNA extracted from each cell subset was distributed evenly over all wells of several immunoSEQ 96-well plates, and each plate served as one replicate. Each replicate PCR for sorted subsets received about 0.2 ug genomic DNA, equal to tens of thousands of T cell genomes. The purified libraries were quantified using a Qubit 3.0 fluorometer, sized with a Bioanalyzer 2100, and then quantified again using the KAPA Library Quantification kit. Every immunoSEQ 96-well plate was sequenced on a separate single-read 150-cycle Illumina NextSeq 550 flow cell. The authors' pipeline ran thus. Because the immunoSEQ output held only junctional sequences and lacked quality scores, the filtering could not match the filtering applied to full-length reads. Sequences were annotated with PyIR, a Python wrapper for IgBLAST v1.9, and V/J genes and CDR3 were assigned using IMGT germline references. Any read was removed if the V/J assignment was weak (E-value above 1e-6), the CDR3 was missing, or the read contained stop codons, out-of-frame junctions, or ambiguous translated residues. A V3J clonotype was defined by an identical inferred V gene, J gene, and CDR3 amino acid sequence. To compute the percentage overlap between repertoires, the number of shared unique clonotypes was divided by the size of the smaller repertoire. RTK rarefaction, the Chao1 estimator, and Recon v2.1 estimates of unobserved clonotypes were used to assess repertoire richness. Generation probabilities were computed with OLGA for all TCRbeta clonotypes obtained by the gDNA method from several donors. TCRdb mirrors the immuneACCESS table, restricted to in-frame sequences. Some clones are absent from its copies; in checked studies, under half trace to an unresolved V gene, and the reason for the others is unknown. Clone size and the V and J calls come from that table; the DNA yielded D and trimming. A total of about 690,000 clones appear in this sample, about nine tenths of them only once. The biggest ten clones account for 34% of the sample.

This clone was seen only once. Its antigen has not been determined. Base qualities are missing; no much larger clone stands one base away. Healthy HIV-negative adults with no recently reported acute infections or vaccinations were included as donors. All donors were Caucasian adults living in Nashville, Tennessee, USA. CD8 memory samples were composed of magnetically selected CD45RO+ cells combined with CCR7-negative CD45RA+ effector memory (TemRA) cells. After blood collection by leukapheresis, PBMCs were isolated using Ficoll-Histopaque density gradient centrifugation and then cryopreserved in the vapor phase of liquid nitrogen. Analytical flow cytometry was used to check the purity and quantity of each magnetically sorted T cell population. From each sorted fraction, genomic DNA was isolated and quantified by UV absorbance on a Nanodrop 2000c.

Sequencing used memory CD8+ T cells from PBMCs. In light of the paper, this sample's cell subset or site label describes: CD45RO+ cells pooled with CCR7-negative TemRA cells. The receptor's source is a man aged 18 to 30 in good health. Some clones in this sample may be carry-over from other donors' samples. In this chain, TRBV6-5 is recombined with TRBJ2-5; matching of 6 bases hints at TRBD2 as the D gene. For the CDR3, the sequence is CASSYSHWEAQYF. The bases read TGTGCCAGCAGTTACTCCCACTGGGAGGCCCAGTACTTC.